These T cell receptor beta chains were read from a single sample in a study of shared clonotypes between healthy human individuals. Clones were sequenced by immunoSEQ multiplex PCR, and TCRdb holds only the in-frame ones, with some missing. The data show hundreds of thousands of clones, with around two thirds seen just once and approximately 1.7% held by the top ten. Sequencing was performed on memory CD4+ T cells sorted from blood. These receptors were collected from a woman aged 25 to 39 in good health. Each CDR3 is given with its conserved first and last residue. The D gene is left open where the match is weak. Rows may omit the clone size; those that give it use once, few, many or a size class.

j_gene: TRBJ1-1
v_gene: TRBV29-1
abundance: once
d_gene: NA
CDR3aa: CSVDSNTEAFF
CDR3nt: TGCAGCGTTGACAGTAACACTGAAGCTTTCTTT

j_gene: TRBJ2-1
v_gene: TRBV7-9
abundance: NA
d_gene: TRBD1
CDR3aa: CASKAAGGLDEQFF
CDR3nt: TGTGCCAGCAAGGCCGCAGGGGGTTTGGATGAGCAGTTCTTC

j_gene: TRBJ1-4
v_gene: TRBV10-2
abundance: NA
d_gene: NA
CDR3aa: CASKRQPMEKLFF
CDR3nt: TGCGCCAGCAAGAGGCAACCAATGGAAAAACTGTTTTTT

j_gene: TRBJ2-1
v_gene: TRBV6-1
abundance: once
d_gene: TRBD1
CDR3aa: CASSRDSYNEQFF
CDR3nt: TGTGCCAGCTCCCGGGACAGCTACAATGAGCAGTTCTTC

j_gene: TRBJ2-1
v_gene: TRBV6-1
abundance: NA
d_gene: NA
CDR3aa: CASSESGVDRGDEQFF
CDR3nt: TGTGCCAGCAGTGAATCTGGGGTAGATAGGGGGGATGAGCAGTTCTTC

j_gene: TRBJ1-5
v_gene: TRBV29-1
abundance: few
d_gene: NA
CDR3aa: CSVAGGGEPQHF
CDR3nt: TGCAGCGTTGCCGGAGGGGGAGAGCCCCAGCATTTT

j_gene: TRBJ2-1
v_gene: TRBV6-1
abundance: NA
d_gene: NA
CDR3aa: CASRGRLGSNEQFF
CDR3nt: TGTGCCAGCAGAGGACGACTAGGATCCAATGAGCAGTTCTTC

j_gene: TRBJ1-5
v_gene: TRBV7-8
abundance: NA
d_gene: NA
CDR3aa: CASSDTRARPILTQHF
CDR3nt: TGTGCCAGCAGCGATACCAGGGCGCGCCCAATATTGACCCAGCATTTT

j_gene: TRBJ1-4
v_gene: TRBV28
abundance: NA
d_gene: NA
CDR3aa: CASSRNRAAGNEKLFF
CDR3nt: TGTGCCAGCAGTAGGAACAGGGCGGCTGGTAATGAAAAACTGTTTTTT

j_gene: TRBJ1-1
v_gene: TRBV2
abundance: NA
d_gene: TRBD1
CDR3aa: CASNKGARGTEAFF
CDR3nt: TGTGCCAGCAATAAGGGGGCGCGGGGCACTGAAGCTTTCTTT

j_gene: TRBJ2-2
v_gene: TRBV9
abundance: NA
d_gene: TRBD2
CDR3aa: CASSVYEGGATGELFF
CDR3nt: TGTGCCAGCAGCGTTTATGAGGGAGGGGCGACCGGGGAGCTGTTTTTT

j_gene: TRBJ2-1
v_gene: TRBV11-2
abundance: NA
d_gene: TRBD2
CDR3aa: CASSVSSGDSSYNEQFF
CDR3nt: TGTGCCAGCAGCGTGTCTAGCGGGGATAGCTCCTACAATGAGCAGTTCTTC

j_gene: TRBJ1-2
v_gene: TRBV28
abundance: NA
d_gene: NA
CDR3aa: CASNGAHYGYTF
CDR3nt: TGTGCCAGCAATGGAGCCCACTATGGCTACACCTTC

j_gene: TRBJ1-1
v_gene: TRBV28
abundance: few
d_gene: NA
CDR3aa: CASSPRHGSGTEAFF
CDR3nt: TGTGCCAGCAGCCCAAGACATGGTTCGGGCACTGAAGCTTTCTTT

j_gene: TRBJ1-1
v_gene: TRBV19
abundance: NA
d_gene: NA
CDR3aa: CASSTSDRSGAFF
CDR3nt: TGTGCCAGTAGTACCTCCGACAGGAGTGGAGCTTTCTTT

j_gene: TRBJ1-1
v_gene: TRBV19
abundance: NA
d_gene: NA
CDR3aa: CASTPIRGNTEAFF
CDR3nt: TGTGCCAGTACCCCAATTCGGGGGAACACTGAAGCTTTCTTT

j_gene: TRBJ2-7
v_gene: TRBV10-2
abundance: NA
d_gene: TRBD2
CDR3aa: CASSPSGGRIHEQYF
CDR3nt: TGCGCCAGCAGCCCCTCGGGGGGGAGAATCCACGAGCAGTACTTC

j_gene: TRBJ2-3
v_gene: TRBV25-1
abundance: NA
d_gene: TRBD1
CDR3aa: CASSKTGGLDTQYF
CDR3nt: TGTGCCAGCAGTAAGACAGGGGGCCTAGATACGCAGTATTTT

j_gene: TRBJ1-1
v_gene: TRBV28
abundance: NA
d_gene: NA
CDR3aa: CATQSFWTGRMNTEAFF
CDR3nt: TGTGCCACCCAAAGCTTCTGGACGGGACGGATGAACACTGAAGCTTTCTTT

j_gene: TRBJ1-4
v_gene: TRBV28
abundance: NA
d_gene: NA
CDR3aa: CASSLSVEKLFF
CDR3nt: TGTGCCAGCAGTTTATCCGTCGAAAAACTGTTTTTT

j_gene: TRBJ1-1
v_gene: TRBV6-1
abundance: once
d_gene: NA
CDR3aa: CASRTDYGAFF
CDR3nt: TGTGCCAGCAGGACGGACTATGGAGCTTTCTTT

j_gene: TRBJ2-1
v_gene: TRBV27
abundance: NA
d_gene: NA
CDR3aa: CASSLAGPYNEQFF
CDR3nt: TGTGCCAGCAGTTTGGCAGGGCCCTACAATGAGCAGTTCTTC

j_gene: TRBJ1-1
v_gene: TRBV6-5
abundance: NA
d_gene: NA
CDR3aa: CASKGRFTEAFF
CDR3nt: TGTGCCAGCAAAGGCCGCTTCACTGAAGCTTTCTTT

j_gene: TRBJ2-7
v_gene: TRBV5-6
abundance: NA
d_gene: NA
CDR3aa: CASSLYGGTSSYEQYF
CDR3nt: TGTGCCAGCAGCTTGTATGGGGGGACCTCCTCCTACGAGCAGTACTTC

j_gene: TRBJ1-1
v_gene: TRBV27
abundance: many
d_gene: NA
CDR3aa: CASRGGGNTEAFF
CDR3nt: TGTGCCAGCCGAGGGGGGGGCAACACTGAAGCTTTCTTT

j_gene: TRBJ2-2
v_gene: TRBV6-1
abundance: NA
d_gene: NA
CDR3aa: CASSEPNTGELFF
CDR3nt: TGTGCCAGCAGTGAACCCAACACCGGGGAGCTGTTTTTT

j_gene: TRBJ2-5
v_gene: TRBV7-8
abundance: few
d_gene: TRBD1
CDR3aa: CASSSGQGRGGGQETQYF
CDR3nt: TGTGCCAGCAGCTCCGGACAGGGGAGGGGAGGGGGACAAGAGACCCAGTACTTC

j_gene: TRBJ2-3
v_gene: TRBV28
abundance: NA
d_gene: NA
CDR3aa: CASSLWDVRASTDTQYF
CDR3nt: TGTGCCAGCAGTTTGTGGGACGTTCGGGCGAGCACAGATACGCAGTATTTT

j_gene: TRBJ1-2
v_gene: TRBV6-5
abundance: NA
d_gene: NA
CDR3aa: CASSYSGRARNGYTF
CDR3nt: TGTGCCAGCAGTTACTCGGGCAGGGCGAGAAATGGCTACACCTTC

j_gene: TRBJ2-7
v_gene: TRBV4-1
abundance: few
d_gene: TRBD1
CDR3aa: CASSQEQGRATYEQYF
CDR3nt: TGCGCCAGCAGCCAAGAACAGGGGCGGGCTACCTACGAGCAGTACTTC

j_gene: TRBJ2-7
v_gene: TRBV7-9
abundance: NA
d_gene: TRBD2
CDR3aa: CASSLTGTRSEQYF
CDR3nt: TGTGCCAGCAGCTTGACCGGGACTAGGAGCGAGCAGTACTTC

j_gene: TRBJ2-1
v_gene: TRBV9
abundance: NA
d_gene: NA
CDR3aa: CASSVEAGDPRGYNEQFF
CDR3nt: TGTGCCAGCAGCGTAGAGGCGGGAGACCCCAGGGGCTACAATGAGCAGTTCTTC

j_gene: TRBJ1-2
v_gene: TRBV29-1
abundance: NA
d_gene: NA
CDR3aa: CSVEVGSRQSYGYTF
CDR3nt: TGCAGCGTTGAAGTAGGGTCACGCCAATCCTATGGCTACACCTTC

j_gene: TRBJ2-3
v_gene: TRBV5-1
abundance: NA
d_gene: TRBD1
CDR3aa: CASSPDRRSSTDTQYF
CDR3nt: TGCGCCAGCAGCCCGGACAGGAGATCTAGCACAGATACGCAGTATTTT

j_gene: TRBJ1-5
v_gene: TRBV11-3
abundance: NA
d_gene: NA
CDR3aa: CASSLDTLSNQPQHF
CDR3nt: TGTGCCAGCAGCTTAGACACCTTAAGCAATCAGCCCCAGCATTTT

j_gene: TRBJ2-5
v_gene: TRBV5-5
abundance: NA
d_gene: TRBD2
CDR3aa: CASSLMGLAEETQYF
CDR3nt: TGTGCCAGCAGCTTGATGGGACTAGCGGAAGAGACCCAGTACTTC

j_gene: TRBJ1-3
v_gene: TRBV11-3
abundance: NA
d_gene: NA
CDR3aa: CASRPSGQGNTIYF
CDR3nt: TGTGCCAGCAGACCTTCGGGGCAAGGAAACACCATATATTTT

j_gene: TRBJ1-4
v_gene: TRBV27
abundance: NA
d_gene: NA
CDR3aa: CASSPKFIDPNEKLFF
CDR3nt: TGTGCCAGCAGTCCCAAATTTATTGATCCTAATGAAAAACTGTTTTTT

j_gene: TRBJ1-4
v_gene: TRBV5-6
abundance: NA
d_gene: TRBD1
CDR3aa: CASSSRQGNFLNEKLFF
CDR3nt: TGTGCCAGCAGCTCTCGACAGGGAAACTTTCTTAATGAAAAACTGTTTTTT

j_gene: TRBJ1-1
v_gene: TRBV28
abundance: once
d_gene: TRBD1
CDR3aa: CASSSDRGRSTEAFF
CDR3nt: TGTGCCAGCAGTTCCGACAGGGGTCGAAGCACTGAAGCTTTCTTT

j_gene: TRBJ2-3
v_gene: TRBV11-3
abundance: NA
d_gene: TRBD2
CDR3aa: CASLAGGFSTDTQYF
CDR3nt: TGTGCCAGCCTTGCGGGAGGATTTAGCACAGATACGCAGTATTTT

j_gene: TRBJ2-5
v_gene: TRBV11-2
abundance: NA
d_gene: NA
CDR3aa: CASRREGRVRGETQYF
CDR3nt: TGTGCCAGCAGGAGAGAGGGTAGGGTTAGGGGAGAGACCCAGTACTTC

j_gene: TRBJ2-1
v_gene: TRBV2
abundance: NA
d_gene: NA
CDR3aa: CASKIDYGTEQFF
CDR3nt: TGTGCCAGCAAGATAGATTACGGGACTGAGCAGTTCTTC